This T cell receptor beta chain was captured by sequencing in a study of human T cells and chemical hapten exposure. The overall study: Weekly administration of diphenylcyclopropenone to the scalp of patients continued throughout the approximately 26-week study. It was small differences in pooled library volume that mainly caused per-sample TCR yields to vary.

The library put unique molecular identifiers onto individual cDNA molecules. TCRdb passed the RACE reads through MiXCR, listing each CDR3 protein once. This repertoire shows tens of thousands of distinct CDR3 sequences, 8.5% to 10% found once; its top ten account for 14% to 15%. Trimming stripped 9 bases from V and 15 bases from J, with 15 bases between. In germline, CDR1 is SGHVS, CDR2 FQNEAQ. The CDR3 length is 10 residues. Time point meaning: pre-sensitization, week 0. Treatment denoted: therapeutic diphenylcyclopropenone sensitization with weekly scalp DPC. Sample donors consisted of patients with alopecia, aged 18 to 70 years, who were suitable for DPC. This clonotype showed up many times.

The chain carries TRBV7-8 and TRBJ1-5; D is unresolved. This sample comprised whole blood, obtained in connection with sensitization to the hapten diphenylcyclopropenone (DPC). The sequence was collected from a middle-aged woman with alopecia areata. Some clones in this sample may be carry-over from other donors' samples. CDR3 sequence: CARGPSRGHF. In nucleotides, the CDR3 is TGTGCCAGGGGTCCCTCACGGGGGCATTTT.